This TCR beta chain was captured in a study of blood T cell repertoires in COVID-19. Germline V gene sequence: CDR1 KGHSH, CDR2 LQKENI. The CDR3 spans 15 residues. V was cut by 2 bases and J by 0 bases, with 8 bases left in between. Data came from immunoSEQ multiplex PCR; TCRdb stores just in-frame clones and leaves some out. The table shows under 70,000 clones, with 87% occurring only once. The sequenced material came from peripheral blood. The chain uses TRBV18 and TRBJ1-5, with a possible D match to TRBD1 (5 bases). The sequence was collected from a man aged 50-59 years with acute or convalescent COVID-19. Here the CDR3 DNA reads TGTGCCAGCTCACCAGGGGCAAATAGCAATCAGCCCCAGCATTTT. As protein: CASSPGANSNQPQHF.